This entry describes one TCR beta chain. Antigen: not known. Read data end 3 residues before the CDR3 end; the end is taken from the germline J gene. The CDR3 is 17 residues long. Germline CDR1 is SGHRS and CDR2 is YFSETQ. Trimming removed 0 bases from V and 1 base from J; junction bases left unmatched: 7. Using immunoSEQ multiplex PCR, the repertoire was profiled, and TCRdb retains in-frame clones only, with some absent. The sample holds 45,000 to 55,000 clones. This record belongs to a study of Tregs in tolerant kidney transplant recipients. General study points: Some patients' samples used different primers over time, so nucleotide sequences weren't comparable.

The genes are TRBV5-1 and TRBJ2-1; 7 bases align to TRBD2. The TCR originated in a human donor who received a combined kidney and bone marrow transplant. The specimen was CD4+ T cells from blood, collected before the transplant. The CDR3 spells CASSLDGGSPSYNEQFF. Incomplete CDR3 DNA: TGCGCCAGCAGCTTGGACGGCGGGAGCCCTTCCTACAATGAG. The full variable domain, its missing parts supplied by reference TRBV5-1 and TRBJ2-1, is KAGVTQTPRYLIKTRGQQVTLSCSPISGHRSVSWYQQTPGQGLQFLFEYFSETQRNKGNFPGRFSGRQFSNSRSEMNVSTLELGDSALYLCASSLDGGSPSYNEQFFGPGTRLTVL.